This T cell receptor (beta chain) was identified in a study of blood T cell repertoires in COVID-19. Study overall: Sources were T cells, B-cell-depleted T cells, or PBMCs; the material itself was cDNA or gDNA.

The V gene's germline CDR1 is SEHNR and CDR2 FQNEAQ (reference sequence). V was clipped by 2 bases and J by 7 bases, with 5 bases between them. The CDR3 runs to 11 residues. One Seattle source followed patients from active infection through their disease course. How the authors handled the data: Nucleated cell counts were estimated from reference gene primer amplification. TCRdb keeps only in-frame clones here, not all; method: immunoSEQ multiplex PCR. V and J calls and clone size are copied from that table; D and trimming were computed from the DNA. The sample yields about 160,000 clones, about nine tenths seen once.

The TCR sequence derives from a man aged 25 to 45 with COVID-19, enrolled during active disease. The gene calls are TRBV7-9 and TRBJ1-2; D is ambiguous. The sample consisted of peripheral blood. The CDR3 sequence is CASSLNGGYTF. The CDR3 DNA sequence: TGTGCCAGCAGCTTAAACGGTGGCTACACCTTC.